The 18 T cell receptor beta chains below all came from one sample that was sequenced in a study of Graves' ophthalmopathy and Graves' hyperthyroidism. Amplifying from RNA transcripts, the study obtained TCR beta CDR3 regions. HTBI primers were used in a first-round RT-PCR, which preceded a second-round multiplex PCR. MiXCR was run by TCRdb on the multiplex PCR reads, yielding one entry per CDR3 protein. In the table there are 170,000 or so distinct CDR3 sequences, less than 45% of which are singletons. The sequenced sample was peripheral blood. The receptor source for this set is a woman aged 40-49 years with Graves' ophthalmopathy.

This clonotype came up many times. CDR3 residues: CASNSPGQSNTEAFF. In nucleotides, the CDR3 is TGTGCCAGCAATTCCCCCGGACAGTCGAACACTGAAGCTTTCTTT. The chain combines TRBV28 with TRBJ1-1, with D tentatively TRBD1 (6 bases). The germline V gene encodes CDR1 MDHEN and CDR2 SYDVKM. This CDR3 has 15 residues. With 7 bases removed from V and 1 base from J, the gap between germline ends came to 16 bases.

The chain uses TRBV12-3 or TRBV12-4 and TRBJ1-5; D might be TRBD1 (5 bases). Trimming took off 1 base at V and 2 bases at J, with 9 bases between the two ends. The CDR3 extends over 15 amino acids. CDR3 sequence reads: CASSLDGRGNQPQHF. The CDR3 nucleotides are TGTGCCAGCAGTTTAGACGGCAGGGGCAATCAGCCCCAGCATTTT.

This clonotype has at least ten counts. V and J are TRBV25-1 and TRBJ1-5, with TRBD1 as a possible D gene (5 bases). CDR3 length: 13 amino acids. CDR1 is MGHDK and CDR2 is SYGVNS in the germline V gene. Trimming removed 5 bases from V and 1 base from J, with 6 bases in between. The CDR3 spells CASSSGSNQPQHF. CDR3 DNA sequence: TGTGCCAGCAGTTCAGGGAGCAATCAGCCCCAGCATTTT.

This clonotype was seen once. The chain has TRBV12-3 or TRBV12-4 and TRBJ2-2; D unresolved. Deletions cut 2 bases from V and 8 bases from J, with 12 bases between. The CDR3 runs 14 residues. This chain's CDR3 is CASSLSLVGGELFF. The CDR3 coding sequence is TGTGCCAGCAGTTTAAGTCTCGTCGGGGGGGAGCTGTTTTTT.

This clonotype was seen repeatedly, ten times or more. The J gene is TRBJ2-7, the V gene TRBV28, with D maybe TRBD1 (6 bases). This CDR3 comprises 14 residues. In germline, CDR1 is MDHEN, CDR2 SYDVKM. V was clipped by 3 bases and J by 2 bases, with 11 bases between them. CDR3 bases: TGTGCCAGCAGTTTGTCAGGACAGACCTACGAGCAGTACTTC. The encoded protein is CASSLSGQTYEQYF.

This clonotype was seen many times. V is TRBV6-2 or TRBV6-3 and J is TRBJ2-4; 8 bases map to TRBD1. The V segment lost 0 bases and the J segment 1 base; nucleotides outside the gene matches: 14. The CDR3 contains 20 residues. The germline V gene encodes CDR1 MNHEY and CDR2 SVGEGT. CDR3 amino acids: CASSYSRQKDRGAAKNIQYF. The CDR3 DNA follows: TGTGCCAGCAGTTACTCGAGACAGAAAGACAGGGGAGCGGCCAAAAACATTCAGTACTTC.

This clonotype was recorded many times. The CDR3 spells CASSFPGFRGYTF. DNA for the CDR3: TGTGCCAGCAGTTTTCCCGGGTTTCGAGGCTACACCTTC. This sequence joins TRBV27 and TRBJ1-2; D is ambiguous. CDR1 MNHEY and CDR2 SMNVEV come from the germline V gene (reference sequence). The CDR3 is made up of 13 amino acids. Trimming took off 3 bases at V and 8 bases at J, with 13 bases between the two ends.

At least ten counts were recorded for this clonotype. The chain recombines TRBV18 with TRBJ2-5, with a weak D call TRBD2 (5 bases). Trimming removed 6 bases at V and 13 bases at J, with 21 bases between. This CDR3 is built from 13 residues. The germline V gene has CDR1 KGHSH and CDR2 LQKENI. The chain's CDR3 is CASSPEDGAPRYF. CDR3 coding DNA: TGTGCCAGCTCCCCGGAGGATGGCGCTCCACGGTACTTC.

This clonotype appeared a single time. The V call is TRBV18, the J call TRBJ2-7, with D perhaps matching TRBD1 (6 bases). V was cut by 3 bases and J by 5 bases, with 8 bases left in between. The germline V gene encodes CDR1 KGHSH and CDR2 LQKENI. The CDR3 spans 12 residues. In DNA form, the CDR3 reads TGTGCCAGCTCACCGGGGGCCAACGAGCAGTACTTC. Translation gives CASSPGANEQYF. The full variable domain, its missing parts supplied by reference TRBV18 and TRBJ2-7, is NAGVMQNPRHLVRRRGQEARLRCSPMKGHSHVYWYRQLPEEGLKFMVYLQKENIIDESGMPKERFSAEFPKEGPSILRIQQVVRGDSAAYFCASSPGANEQYFGPGTRLTVT.

The chain has TRBV7-2 and TRBJ2-7; TRBD1 matches at 10 bases. The CDR3 covers 17 residues. CDR1 is SGHTA, CDR2 FQGNSA, per germline. After removal of 0 bases from V and 3 bases from J, the junction contained 8 bases not matched to a gene. The CDR3 here is CASSLAVVTGGNYEQYF. In DNA form, the CDR3 reads TGTGCCAGCAGCTTAGCGGTGGTGACAGGGGGCAACTACGAGCAGTACTTC.

This clonotype has ten or more counts. V and J are TRBV19 and TRBJ2-2, with 7 bases aligning to TRBD2. Germline-derived CDR1 and CDR2 are LNHDA and SQIVND (reference sequence). The CDR3 runs to 15 residues. V lost 7 bases, J lost 6 bases, and 11 bases stayed unmatched. CDR3 nucleotide sequence: TGTGCCAGTACGGTCGGGGGGACTGCGGCCGGGGAGCTGTTTTTT. It specifies CASTVGGTAAGELFF. Combining the CDR3 with reference TRBV19 and TRBJ2-2 gives the whole variable domain DGGITQSPKYLFRKEGQNVTLSCEQNLNHDAMYWYRQDPGQGLRLIYYSQIVNDFQKGDIAEGYSVSREKKESFPLTVTSAQKNPTAFYLCASTVGGTAAGELFFGEGSRLTVL.

This clonotype came up many times. This chain links TRBV19 with TRBJ2-2; D unclear. The CDR3 is 14 amino acids. Trimming left V 2 bases short and J 1 base short, with 5 bases between. Looked up from germline, CDR1 is LNHDA and CDR2 is SQIVND (reference sequence). The CDR3 DNA reads as TGTGCCAGTAGTATATCGTGGAACACCGGGGAGCTGTTTTTT. Translation: CASSISWNTGELFF.

This clonotype was counted at least ten times. The CDR3 coding sequence is TGTGCCAGTAGTATTGTCGGGACAGGGATTCAGCCCCAGCATTTT. It translates to CASSIVGTGIQPQHF. The chain carries TRBV19 and TRBJ1-5, with TRBD1 matching over 9 bases. Trimming cost V 3 bases and J 6 bases; bases outside gene matches: 6. The germline V gene has CDR1 LNHDA and CDR2 SQIVND (reference sequence). The CDR3 sequence is 15 residues long.

At least ten counts were recorded for this clonotype. The chain employs TRBV30 and TRBJ2-7; 10 bases are shared with TRBD2. The CDR3 runs to 16 residues. Germline values: CDR1 GTSNPN, CDR2 SVGIG (reference sequence). V lost 1 base to trimming and J lost 1 base; unmatched junction nucleotides: 7. The CDR3: CAWSGSGGRLSYEQYF. The CDR3 region has the DNA TGTGCCTGGAGTGGTAGCGGGGGGAGATTATCCTACGAGCAGTACTTC.

In its sample, this clonotype was seen many times. The chain couples TRBV28 to TRBJ1-4, with 7 positions matching TRBD1. The CDR3 extends over 15 amino acids. V dropped 5 bases and J dropped 3; count of bases not matched to a gene: 6. Germline-derived CDR1 and CDR2 are MDHEN and SYDVKM. This chain's CDR3 is CASSPATGANEKLFF. Written as DNA, the CDR3 is TGTGCCAGCAGTCCAGCAACAGGGGCTAATGAAAAACTGTTTTTT.

As DNA, the CDR3 is TGTGCCAGCAGACCAAGCGGGCTGAACACCGGGGAGCTGTTTTTT. Its translation: CASRPSGLNTGELFF. The chain links TRBV6-1 to TRBJ2-2; D perhaps matches TRBD2 (6 bases). The CDR3 contains 15 residues. Germline CDR1 MNHNS, CDR2 SASEGT. V lost 6 bases and J 1 base, leaving 12 bases between the germline ends.

This clonotype showed up many times. The gene calls are TRBV10-3 and TRBJ2-7; no clear D gene. This CDR3 is built from 13 residues. Trimming took 4 bases from V and 4 from J, leaving 11 bases between them. The germline CDR1 and CDR2 sequences are ENHRY and SYGVKD. This CDR3 is CAISGTATYEQYF. CDR3 nucleotide sequence: TGTGCCATCAGTGGGACGGCGACGTACGAGCAGTACTTC.

This clonotype was seen at least ten times. The rearrangement links TRBV6-2 or TRBV6-3 to TRBJ2-4; 13 bases match TRBD2. The length of the CDR3 is 17 residues. The germline V gene has CDR1 MNHEY and CDR2 SVGEGT. J was trimmed by 0 bases and V by 5 bases; bases with no gene match: 4. CDR3 region: CASSSTSGGVAKNIQYF. CDR3 DNA: TGTGCCAGCAGTAGTACTAGCGGGGGGGTAGCCAAAAACATTCAGTACTTC.